This TCR beta chain was captured in a study of CD8 T cells in Susac syndrome. RNA amounts of about 0.45 to 1 ug underwent reverse transcription with random hexamers. TCRdb recomputed calls from the immunoSEQ multiplex PCR reads with MiXCR, one row per CDR3 protein. The sample holds about 150,000 distinct CDR3 sequences, roughly nine tenths seen once. Sample: CD4+ T cells from PBMCs. This sequence originates from a human donor in good health.

Here the CDR3 reads CASSPLEENIQYF. Here the CDR3 DNA reads TGTGCCAGCTCACCACTAGAAGAAAACATTCAGTACTTC. V is TRBV18 and J is TRBJ2-4; D gene ambiguous. This CDR3 region has 13 residues. V was cut by 1 base and J by 5 bases, with 6 bases left in between. Germline loops: CDR1 KGHSH, CDR2 LQKENI.